The 5 T cell receptor beta chains in this list originate from one sample, sequenced in a study of cytomegalovirus exposure and HLA in healthy donors. Amplification used 60 Vbeta primers and 13 Jbeta primers. Profiling relied on immunoSEQ multiplex PCR, and the TCRdb table lists in-frame clones only, not all of them. The sample comprises about 140,000 clones, 75% to 85% of which are singletons, and less than 3% rests with the top ten. The sequenced material came from PBMCs. These receptors all stem from a man between 50 and 59 years old in good health and CMV-seronegative.

The chain combines TRBV16 with TRBJ1-1; perhaps TRBD1 as D (5 bases). V shed 0 bases and J shed 1 base, with 6 bases lying between them. In germline, CDR1 is KGHSY, CDR2 FQNENV. CDR3 length: 14 amino acids. This CDR3 is CASSQSQGNTEAFF. The DNA of the CDR3 is TGTGCCAGCAGCCAATCGCAGGGGAACACTGAAGCTTTCTTT.

The rearrangement joins TRBV5-1 to TRBJ2-1; 12 bases fit TRBD2. The V segment lost 4 bases and the J segment 0 bases; nucleotides outside the gene matches: 5. The CDR3 sequence is 17 residues long. The germline CDR1 and CDR2 sequences are SGHRS and YFSETQ. The CDR3, as DNA: TGCGCCAGCAGCCAACAGGGACTAGCGGGCTCCTACAATGAGCAGTTCTTC. Translation gives CASSQQGLAGSYNEQFF.

The chain has TRBV5-1 and TRBJ2-5; TRBD2 matches at 10 bases. V was pared by 0 bases and J by 1 base, with 3 bases of the junction left unmatched. The CDR3 extends over 16 amino acids. Germline V gives CDR1 SGHRS, CDR2 YFSETQ. The CDR3 DNA sequence: TGCGCCAGCAGCTTGGGGGTAGCGGGGGGCCAAGAGACCCAGTACTTC. The encoded protein is CASSLGVAGGQETQYF.

The CDR3 loop is CASSLGVSYEQYF. The CDR3 nucleotides read TGTGCCAGCAGCCTGGGAGTTAGCTACGAGCAGTACTTC. This chain links TRBV7-3 with TRBJ2-7; the D gene is possibly TRBD2 (5 bases). Germline V gene lookup returns CDR1 SGHTA and CDR2 FQGTGA. V lost 5 bases, J lost 3 bases, and 11 bases lay in between. The CDR3 spans 13 residues.

DNA of the CDR3: TGTGCCAGCTCGCCGGGACAGAGCAATCAGCCCCAGCATTTT. Protein product: CASSPGQSNQPQHF. The chain couples TRBV18 to TRBJ1-5; 7 nucleotides align to TRBD1. Trimming took 6 bases from V and 1 from J; bases not matched to a gene: 3. The CDR3 has 14 residues. Germline V gene sequence: CDR1 KGHSH, CDR2 LQKENI.